These 25 T cell receptor beta chains originate from one sample sequenced in a study of human T cells and chemical hapten exposure. One entry per CDR3 protein, called by TCRdb with MiXCR from the RACE reads. Of 95,000 or so distinct CDR3 sequences detected, approximately 10% appear once; the ten largest clones hold 2.5% to 4%. Time point reported: patch test 2, 6 weeks after DPC sensitization. The treatment is: therapeutic diphenylcyclopropenone sensitization with weekly scalp DPC. The source was whole blood, collected in connection with sensitization to the hapten diphenylcyclopropenone (DPC). The receptors originated from a middle-aged woman with alopecia areata. Some clones in this sample may be carry-over from other donors' samples.

The gene calls are TRBV29-1 and TRBJ2-3; the match to TRBD1 covers 8 bases. The ends lost 4 bases at V and 1 base at J; junction bases unmatched: 7. Per the germline V gene, CDR1 is SQVTM and CDR2 is ANQGSEA. The length of the CDR3 is 15 residues. CDR3 coding DNA: TGCAGCGTTGCCAGGGGGCAGTATGGCACAGATACGCAGTATTTT. The encoded protein is CSVARGQYGTDTQYF.

J is TRBJ1-1 and V is TRBV20-1; TRBD1 matches 7 bases. CDR1 and CDR2 from the germline V gene are DFQATT and SNEGSKA (reference sequence). V lost 4 bases to trimming and J lost 0 bases; unmatched junction nucleotides: 11. The CDR3 is made up of 16 amino acids. This CDR3 is CSAKGTAAFMNTEAFF. CDR3 sequence (DNA): TGCAGTGCTAAAGGGACAGCCGCGTTCATGAACACTGAAGCTTTCTTT.

This clonotype was found once. V usage is TRBV29-1 and J usage is TRBJ2-1, with 10 bases identical to TRBD1. V lost 5 bases, J lost 12 bases, and 7 bases stayed unmatched. Germline CDR1 SQVTM, CDR2 ANQGSEA. The CDR3 length is 12 residues. CDR3 loop: CSVSRDRGGQFF. As DNA, the CDR3 is TGCAGCGTTTCCCGGGACAGGGGAGGGCAGTTCTTC.

This clonotype was seen repeatedly, ten times or more. The rearrangement joins TRBV11-1 to TRBJ1-1, with 8 nucleotides matching TRBD1. The germline CDR1 and CDR2 sequences are SGHAT and FQDESV (reference sequence). J gave up 4 bases and V 4 bases, and 8 bases lay outside the gene matches. This CDR3 contains 15 residues. The CDR3 loop reads CASSSVGQGATEAFF. CDR3 nucleotides: TGTGCCAGCAGCTCAGTAGGGCAGGGGGCCACTGAAGCTTTCTTT. Together with reference TRBV11-1 and TRBJ1-1, the CDR3 gives the full variable domain: EAEVAQSPRYKITEKSQAVAFWCDPISGHATLYWYRQILGQGPELLVQFQDESVVDDSQLPKDRFSAERLKGVDSTLKIQPAELGDSAMYLCASSSVGQGATEAFFGQGTRLTVV.

In its sample, this clonotype was seen many times. The chain combines TRBV6-2 or TRBV6-3 with TRBJ2-1, with D tentatively TRBD2 (7 bases). There are 15 residues in the CDR3. Germline V gene data show CDR1 as MNHEY and CDR2 as SVGEGT. V was cut by 4 bases and J by 4 bases, with 14 bases left in between. CDR3 coding DNA: TGTGCCAGCAGTTGGTTACGGGGGGCTTACAATGAGCAGTTCTTC. Amino acids: CASSWLRGAYNEQFF.

This clonotype appeared many times. The rearrangement joins TRBV20-1 to TRBJ2-3; 7 bases map to TRBD2. This CDR3 region has 16 residues. Losses at the gene ends were 4 bases for V and 5 bases for J; bases not matched to a gene: 15. Germline lookup yields CDR1 DFQATT and CDR2 SNEGSKA (reference sequence). The CDR3 region is CSANPSGASLQDTQYF. CDR3 sequence (DNA): TGCAGTGCTAACCCTAGCGGAGCCTCCCTGCAAGATACGCAGTATTTT.

The table lists this clonotype with many counts. This chain uses TRBV6-6 with TRBJ2-7; possibly TRBD1 or TRBD2 for D (5 bases each). This CDR3 has 12 amino acids. Trimming cost V 2 bases and J 6 bases, with 8 bases left between them. In germline, CDR1 is MNHNY, CDR2 SVGAGI (reference sequence). The CDR3 here is CASSYGAGEQYF. CDR3 in DNA: TGTGCCAGCAGTTACGGGGCGGGCGAGCAGTACTTC.

The gene calls are TRBV20-1 and TRBJ2-5; 7 bases line up with TRBD2. Germline values: CDR1 DFQATT, CDR2 SNEGSKA (reference sequence). The CDR3 has 13 residues. Trimming removed 2 bases from V and 4 bases from J; junction bases left unmatched: 4. CDR3 bases: TGCAGTGCTAGATACCGCGGGGGAGAGACCCAGTACTTC. The encoded protein is CSARYRGGETQYF.

The chain combines TRBV9 with TRBJ1-4; 8 nucleotides align to TRBD1. Trimming cost V 0 bases and J 8 bases; bases outside gene matches: 6. Germline loops: CDR1 SGDLS, CDR2 YYNGEE. The CDR3 has 15 amino acids. The DNA of the CDR3 is TGTGCCAGCAGCGTAGTTTCAGGGGGCGGAGAAAAACTGTTTTTT. This encodes CASSVVSGGGEKLFF.

This clonotype has ten or more counts. The chain joins TRBV29-1 to TRBJ1-1; no clear D gene. Germline V lookup: CDR1 SQVTM, CDR2 ANQGSEA. Trimming took 2 bases from V and 3 from J, leaving 10 bases between them. The CDR3 totals 13 residues. For the CDR3, the DNA is TGCAGCGTTGAACCCAAAGGATACACTGAAGCTTTCTTT. Translation: CSVEPKGYTEAFF.

This clonotype was seen only a few times. The J gene is TRBJ2-1, the V gene TRBV7-2; D is unclear. CDR1 is SGHTA and CDR2 is FQGNSA in the germline V gene. CDR3 size: 12 residues. V shed 0 bases and J shed 9 bases, with 6 bases lying between them. CDR3 protein: CASSLAPVEQFF. The CDR3 DNA reads as TGTGCCAGCAGCTTAGCGCCGGTTGAGCAGTTCTTC.

This clonotype came up many times. This chain connects TRBV28 to TRBJ2-3, with D tentatively TRBD2 (6 bases). Germline V lookup: CDR1 MDHEN, CDR2 SYDVKM. The CDR3 has 12 amino acids. Between the trimmed V and J ends, which lost 5 bases and 7 bases, there was a span of 10 bases. Here the CDR3 reads CASSPRGYTQYF. CDR3 bases: TGTGCCAGCAGTCCCCGGGGGTATACGCAGTATTTT.

This clonotype was observed many times. The chain recombines TRBV7-9 with TRBJ2-7, with a possible D match to TRBD2 (7 bases). V was cut by 5 bases and J by 0 bases, with 14 bases left in between. The CDR3 extends over 15 amino acids. CDR1 is SEHNR and CDR2 is FQNEAQ in the germline V gene (reference sequence). The CDR3 DNA follows: TGTGCCAGCAGCACCGGGGGGCTTCCCTCCTACGAGCAGTACTTC. Translated: CASSTGGLPSYEQYF.

Comment on this clonotype: With a much larger clone just one base away, this may be a read error. The V call is TRBV6-5, the J call TRBJ2-4; D is unresolved. Germline V gene lookup returns CDR1 MNHEY and CDR2 SVGAGI. V lost 2 bases, J lost 8 bases, and 16 bases lay in between. This CDR3 has 15 amino acids. The CDR3 DNA is TGTGCCAGCAGTTACGGGCAGACCCCCGTAGACATTCAGTACTTC. Translating it yields CASSYGQTPVDIQYF.

This clonotype came up a few times. The J gene is TRBJ2-5, the V gene TRBV5-4; D is unclear. The CDR3 length is 13 residues. Trimming took 4 bases from V and 2 from J, leaving 9 bases between them. The germline gives CDR1 SGHNT, CDR2 YYREEE (reference sequence). CDR3 sequence (DNA): TGTGCCAGCAGCCTTCCCCGACAAGAGACCCAGTACTTC. It translates to CASSLPRQETQYF.

This clonotype was seen at least ten times. The rearrangement links TRBV7-8 to TRBJ1-2; 9 bases are shared with TRBD1. The CDR3 runs to 15 residues. V gave up 5 bases and J gave up 7 bases; unmatched junction bases: 11. Germline CDR1 and CDR2: SGHVS and FQNEAQ. This CDR3 is CASSATPGTGSGYTF. In DNA form, the CDR3 reads TGTGCCAGCAGCGCCACTCCCGGGACAGGGAGTGGCTACACCTTC.

In its sample, this clonotype was seen many times. V and J are TRBV5-5 and TRBJ1-2; weak D call: TRBD1 (6 bases). The CDR3 sequence is 13 residues long. V was clipped by 2 bases and J by 9 bases, with 14 bases between them. In germline, CDR1 is SGHKS, CDR2 YYEKEE (reference sequence). DNA of the CDR3: TGTGCCAGCAGCTTCACAGGGTCACAGAGCTACACCTTC. This encodes CASSFTGSQSYTF.

This clonotype was observed a few times. J is TRBJ2-5 and V is TRBV5-4; possible D gene TRBD2, 6 bases. Deletions cut 3 bases from V and 2 bases from J, with 11 bases between. This CDR3 contains 14 residues. CDR1 and CDR2 from the germline V gene are SGHNT and YYREEE (reference sequence). The CDR3 reads CASSSGLQQETQYF. As DNA, the CDR3 is TGTGCCAGCAGCTCGGGACTGCAACAAGAGACCCAGTACTTC.

The table lists this clonotype with many counts. The chain links TRBV20-1 to TRBJ2-1; D is possibly TRBD1 or TRBD2 (5 bases each). This CDR3 is built from 14 residues. CDR1 DFQATT and CDR2 SNEGSKA come from the germline V gene (reference sequence). Trimming left V 3 bases short and J 7 bases short, with 16 bases between. The CDR3 is CSASLPGTGNEQFF. The DNA of the CDR3 is TGCAGTGCTAGTTTACCCGGGACCGGAAATGAGCAGTTCTTC.

The J gene is TRBJ1-5, the V gene TRBV6-2 or TRBV6-3; TRBD1 aligns across 7 bases. The CDR3 consists of 17 residues. After removal of 2 bases from V and 5 bases from J, the junction contained 12 bases not matched to a gene. CDR1 MNHEY and CDR2 SVGEGT come from the germline V gene. The CDR3 sequence: CASSYPRQGRFYQPQHF. The CDR3 DNA is TGTGCCAGCAGTTACCCTCGACAGGGTAGGTTCTATCAGCCCCAGCATTTT.

This clonotype appeared a few times. The CDR3 region has the DNA TGTGCCAGCAGTTCCCAGGGGGATGAAAAACTGTTTTTT. Translation: CASSSQGDEKLFF. This rearrangement joins TRBV27 to TRBJ1-4; 7 bases match TRBD1. The germline V gene encodes CDR1 MNHEY and CDR2 SMNVEV (reference sequence). The trim removed 4 bases at V and 6 bases at J, leaving 2 bases unmatched. The CDR3 covers 13 residues. Combining the CDR3 with reference TRBV27 and TRBJ1-4 gives the whole variable domain EAQVTQNPRYLITVTGKKLTVTCSQNMNHEYMSWYRQDPGLGLRQIYYSMNVEVTDKGDVPEGYKVSRKEKRNFPLILESPSPNQTSLYFCASSSQGDEKLFFGSGTQLSVL.

This clonotype was counted a few times. The rearrangement links TRBV27 to TRBJ2-7; D gene ambiguous. This CDR3 is built from 11 residues. The germline CDR1 and CDR2 sequences are MNHEY and SMNVEV (reference sequence). Trimming removed 4 bases from V and 7 bases from J, with 8 bases in between. The CDR3 sequence: CASSSYGEQYF. The CDR3 bases are TGTGCCAGCAGTTCGTACGGGGAGCAGTACTTC.

Many counts were recorded for this clonotype. The V call is TRBV6-1, the J call TRBJ1-5; 8 bases map to TRBD1. Losses at the gene ends were 3 bases for V and 5 bases for J; bases not matched to a gene: 6. Germline lookup yields CDR1 MNHNS and CDR2 SASEGT. The CDR3 loop spans 15 amino acids. CDR3 sequence reads: CASSESGGAYQPQHF. The DNA for the CDR3 is TGTGCCAGCAGTGAGTCAGGGGGCGCGTATCAGCCCCAGCATTTT.

This clonotype was seen only a few times. The J gene is TRBJ2-1, the V gene TRBV7-2; D unclear. This CDR3 contains 13 residues. The germline gives CDR1 SGHTA, CDR2 FQGNSA. V lost 0 bases and J 7 bases, leaving 7 bases between the germline ends. CDR3 DNA sequence: TGTGCCAGCAGCTTAGCGGGTCGGAATGAGCAGTTCTTC. Translating gives CASSLAGRNEQFF.

This clonotype has only a few counts. The CDR3 sequence is CSVDPENTEAFF. CDR3 DNA sequence: TGCAGCGTTGATCCAGAGAACACTGAAGCTTTCTTT. This chain uses TRBV29-1 with TRBJ1-1; D is unclear. This CDR3 is built from 12 residues. V was pared by 3 bases and J by 1 base, with 6 bases between. The germline V gene has CDR1 SQVTM and CDR2 ANQGSEA.